Shown below are 9 T cell receptor beta chains from a single sample sequenced in a study of neurological immune-mediated disorders. In TCRdb, the 5' RACE reads were re-called with MiXCR into one record per CDR3 protein. The table includes tens of thousands of distinct CDR3 sequences, approximately 4% detected once. The specimen sequenced was PBMCs. These receptors came from a woman aged 45-60 years with multiple sclerosis.

Ten or more counts support this clonotype. The chain joins TRBV7-6 to TRBJ2-7; no clear D. The CDR3 runs to 13 residues. V lost 7 bases and J lost 8, with 18 bases in between. CDR1 and CDR2 (germline): SGHVS, FNYEAQ. This CDR3 is CASTNGPSRQQYF. The CDR3 coding sequence is TGTGCCAGCACCAACGGCCCCTCCCGACAGCAGTACTTC.

This clonotype has ten or more counts. The chain recombines TRBV18 with TRBJ1-4; D might be TRBD1 (5 bases). The CDR3 covers 15 residues. Per the germline V gene, CDR1 is KGHSH and CDR2 is LQKENI. The V and J ends lost 2 bases and 8 bases respectively, with 15 bases between them. In DNA form, the CDR3 reads TGTGCCAGCTCACCATCCGGGACCGCGGGCGAAAAACTGTTTTTT. As protein: CASSPSGTAGEKLFF.

This clonotype has a handful of counts. The chain employs TRBV6-2 or TRBV6-3 and TRBJ1-5; D gene ambiguous. Between the trimmed V and J ends, which lost 4 bases and 9 bases, there was a span of 16 bases. This CDR3 comprises 14 residues. The germline gives CDR1 MNHEY, CDR2 SVGEGT. As DNA, the CDR3 is TGTGCCAGCAGTTTTGGGCGGGGAACGAGGCCCCAGCATTTT. Protein product: CASSFGRGTRPQHF.

The chain recombines TRBV7-6 with TRBJ1-2; D not resolved. The V and J ends lost 1 base and 0 bases respectively, with 9 bases between them. The CDR3 is 15 amino acids. The germline V gene has CDR1 SGHVS and CDR2 FNYEAQ. CDR3 in DNA: TGTGCCAGCAGCTTAGAACTGGGAGCTAACTATGGCTACACCTTC. It specifies CASSLELGANYGYTF.

The sample holds many counts of this clonotype. The chain carries TRBV5-6 and TRBJ1-1, with D unresolved. Germline V lookup: CDR1 SGHDT, CDR2 YYEEEE. The CDR3 contains 14 residues. Trimming removed 4 bases from V and 1 base from J, with 11 bases in between. CDR3 in amino acids: CASSAILGNTEAFF. Written as DNA, the CDR3 is TGTGCCAGCAGCGCCATCTTGGGGAACACTGAAGCTTTCTTT.

This clonotype occurred many times. This chain connects TRBV20-1 to TRBJ2-2; D is unresolved. CDR3 length: 12 residues. Germline CDR1 and CDR2: DFQATT and SNEGSKA (reference sequence). V lost 0 bases to trimming and J lost 7 bases, with 6 bases between them. CDR3 DNA sequence: TGCAGTGCTAGAGATCCCGTCGGGGAGCTGTTTTTT. This translates into CSARDPVGELFF.

This clonotype appeared many times. V gene TRBV6-5 combines with J gene TRBJ2-7; D remains ambiguous. The CDR3 consists of 11 residues. Germline loops: CDR1 MNHEY, CDR2 SVGAGI. V was pared by 5 bases and J by 9 bases, with 11 bases between. The CDR3 bases are TGTGCCAGCAGTCTACGACATATGCAGTACTTC. This sequence encodes CASSLRHMQYF.

Ten or more counts support this clonotype. The chain is built from TRBV20-1 and TRBJ1-2, with TRBD1 matching 8 bases. CDR3 length equals 13 residues. CDR1 and CDR2 (germline): DFQATT, SNEGSKA (reference sequence). J gave up 7 bases and V 6 bases, and 10 bases lay outside the gene matches. CDR3 sequence reads: CSATQDRGGGYTF. The CDR3 DNA follows: TGCAGTGCAACGCAAGACAGGGGCGGTGGCTACACCTTC.

The V gene is TRBV7-9, the J gene TRBJ1-1, with D unclear. The V end was cut by 1 base, the J end by 1 base, with 7 bases between. Germline V lookup: CDR1 SEHNR, CDR2 FQNEAQ (reference sequence). The CDR3 is 14 residues long. The CDR3 loop reads CASSLDAGNTEAFF. The DNA of the CDR3 is TGTGCCAGCAGCTTAGATGCAGGGAACACTGAAGCTTTCTTT.